Listed here are 5 T cell receptor beta chains from one sample, sequenced in a study of cytomegalovirus exposure and HLA in healthy donors. Only in-frame clones appear in the TCRdb table, and some are missing; sequencing was by immunoSEQ multiplex PCR. The data hold about 97,000 clones, with around 96% observed a single time. Sequencing was done on a sample of PBMCs. All receptors come from a woman between 18 and 30 years old in good health and CMV-seronegative.

CDR3 protein: CASSLWGGSGANVLTF. CDR3 nucleotide sequence: TGTGCCAGCAGCCTATGGGGGGGTTCTGGGGCCAACGTCCTGACTTTC. This rearrangement joins TRBV14 to TRBJ2-6; 7 nucleotides match TRBD2. This CDR3 has 16 residues. CDR1 is SGHDN, CDR2 FVKESK, per germline. J gave up 1 base and V 4 bases, and 4 bases lay outside the gene matches.

The chain is built from TRBV5-1 and TRBJ2-3; no reliable D call. Per germline, CDR1 SGHRS and CDR2 YFSETQ. V dropped 4 bases and J dropped 14 bases, with 17 bases sitting between them. The CDR3 has 12 residues. Written as DNA, the CDR3 is TGCGCCAGCAGCGGTAGCAATCCGCCCCTGTATTTT. Protein sequence: CASSGSNPPLYF.

This chain uses TRBV9 with TRBJ1-2; TRBD1 agrees at 7 bases. The CDR3 is 15 amino acids. Germline loops: CDR1 SGDLS, CDR2 YYNGEE. The V gene end was trimmed by 5 bases and the J gene end by 2 bases; junction bases not matched to a gene: 9. This CDR3 is CASRDRTGQNYGYTF. The DNA of the CDR3 is TGTGCCAGCAGGGACCGGACGGGACAGAACTATGGCTACACCTTC.

This clone was found once. The V gene is TRBV5-1, the J gene TRBJ2-2; 7 bases are a match to TRBD2. The CDR3 is 16 residues long. V gave up 4 bases and J gave up 0 bases; unmatched junction bases: 6. The germline V gene has CDR1 SGHRS and CDR2 YFSETQ. CDR3: CASSAGVNTNTGELFF. The CDR3 DNA is TGCGCCAGCAGCGCGGGGGTTAACACGAACACCGGGGAGCTGTTTTTT.

The chain couples TRBV29-1 to TRBJ2-7; 7 bases align to TRBD2. The CDR3 has 14 residues. Germline V gene data show CDR1 as SQVTM and CDR2 as ANQGSEA. Unmatched junction bases numbered 9, after V lost 6 bases and J lost 1 base. This CDR3 is CSVLGGGKSYEQYF. The CDR3 nucleotides are TGCAGCGTACTTGGCGGGGGTAAATCCTACGAGCAGTACTTC.